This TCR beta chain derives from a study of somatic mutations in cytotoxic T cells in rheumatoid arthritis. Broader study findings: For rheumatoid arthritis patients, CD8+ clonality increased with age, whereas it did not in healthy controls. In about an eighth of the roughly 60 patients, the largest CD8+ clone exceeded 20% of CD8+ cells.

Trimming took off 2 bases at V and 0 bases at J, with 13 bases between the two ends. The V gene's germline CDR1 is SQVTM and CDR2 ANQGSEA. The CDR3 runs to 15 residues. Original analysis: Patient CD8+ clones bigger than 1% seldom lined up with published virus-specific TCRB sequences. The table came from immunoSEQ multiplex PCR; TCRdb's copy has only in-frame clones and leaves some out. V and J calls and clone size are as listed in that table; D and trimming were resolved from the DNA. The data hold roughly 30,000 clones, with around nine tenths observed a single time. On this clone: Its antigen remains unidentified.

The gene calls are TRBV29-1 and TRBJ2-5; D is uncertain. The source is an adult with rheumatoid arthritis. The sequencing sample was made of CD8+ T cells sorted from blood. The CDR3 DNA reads TGCAGCGTTGAACAGGCAGGAGATAACCAAGAGACCCAGTACTTC. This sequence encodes CSVEQAGDNQETQYF.